This T cell receptor beta chain is from a study of blood T cell repertoires in COVID-19. Across the study: Collection of acute and convalescent COVID-19 samples took place in the United States, Italy and Spain. T cells, B-cell-depleted T cells, or PBMCs provided the cDNA or gDNA that served as material.

In the authors' workflow: Amplification from reference gene primers served as the basis for estimated nucleated cell counts. Clones were sequenced by immunoSEQ multiplex PCR, and TCRdb holds only the in-frame ones, with some missing. The V and J calls and clone size are taken from that table; D and trimming were inferred from the DNA. The sample holds approximately 210,000 clones, around 84% seen once. This clone has just one count. This CDR3 contains 15 residues. Deletions cut 4 bases from V and 6 bases from J, with 14 bases between. CDR1 and CDR2 (germline): SGHDT, YYEEEE. This chain links TRBV5-6 with TRBJ2-6; D remains unclear. The sequencing sample was made of peripheral blood. This clonotype was obtained from a human donor in a cohort sampled during active COVID-19. The DNA for the CDR3 is TGTGCCAGCAGCCGGCGGTCCCTGGCGGCCAACGTCCTGACTTTC. Translated: CASSRRSLAANVLTF.